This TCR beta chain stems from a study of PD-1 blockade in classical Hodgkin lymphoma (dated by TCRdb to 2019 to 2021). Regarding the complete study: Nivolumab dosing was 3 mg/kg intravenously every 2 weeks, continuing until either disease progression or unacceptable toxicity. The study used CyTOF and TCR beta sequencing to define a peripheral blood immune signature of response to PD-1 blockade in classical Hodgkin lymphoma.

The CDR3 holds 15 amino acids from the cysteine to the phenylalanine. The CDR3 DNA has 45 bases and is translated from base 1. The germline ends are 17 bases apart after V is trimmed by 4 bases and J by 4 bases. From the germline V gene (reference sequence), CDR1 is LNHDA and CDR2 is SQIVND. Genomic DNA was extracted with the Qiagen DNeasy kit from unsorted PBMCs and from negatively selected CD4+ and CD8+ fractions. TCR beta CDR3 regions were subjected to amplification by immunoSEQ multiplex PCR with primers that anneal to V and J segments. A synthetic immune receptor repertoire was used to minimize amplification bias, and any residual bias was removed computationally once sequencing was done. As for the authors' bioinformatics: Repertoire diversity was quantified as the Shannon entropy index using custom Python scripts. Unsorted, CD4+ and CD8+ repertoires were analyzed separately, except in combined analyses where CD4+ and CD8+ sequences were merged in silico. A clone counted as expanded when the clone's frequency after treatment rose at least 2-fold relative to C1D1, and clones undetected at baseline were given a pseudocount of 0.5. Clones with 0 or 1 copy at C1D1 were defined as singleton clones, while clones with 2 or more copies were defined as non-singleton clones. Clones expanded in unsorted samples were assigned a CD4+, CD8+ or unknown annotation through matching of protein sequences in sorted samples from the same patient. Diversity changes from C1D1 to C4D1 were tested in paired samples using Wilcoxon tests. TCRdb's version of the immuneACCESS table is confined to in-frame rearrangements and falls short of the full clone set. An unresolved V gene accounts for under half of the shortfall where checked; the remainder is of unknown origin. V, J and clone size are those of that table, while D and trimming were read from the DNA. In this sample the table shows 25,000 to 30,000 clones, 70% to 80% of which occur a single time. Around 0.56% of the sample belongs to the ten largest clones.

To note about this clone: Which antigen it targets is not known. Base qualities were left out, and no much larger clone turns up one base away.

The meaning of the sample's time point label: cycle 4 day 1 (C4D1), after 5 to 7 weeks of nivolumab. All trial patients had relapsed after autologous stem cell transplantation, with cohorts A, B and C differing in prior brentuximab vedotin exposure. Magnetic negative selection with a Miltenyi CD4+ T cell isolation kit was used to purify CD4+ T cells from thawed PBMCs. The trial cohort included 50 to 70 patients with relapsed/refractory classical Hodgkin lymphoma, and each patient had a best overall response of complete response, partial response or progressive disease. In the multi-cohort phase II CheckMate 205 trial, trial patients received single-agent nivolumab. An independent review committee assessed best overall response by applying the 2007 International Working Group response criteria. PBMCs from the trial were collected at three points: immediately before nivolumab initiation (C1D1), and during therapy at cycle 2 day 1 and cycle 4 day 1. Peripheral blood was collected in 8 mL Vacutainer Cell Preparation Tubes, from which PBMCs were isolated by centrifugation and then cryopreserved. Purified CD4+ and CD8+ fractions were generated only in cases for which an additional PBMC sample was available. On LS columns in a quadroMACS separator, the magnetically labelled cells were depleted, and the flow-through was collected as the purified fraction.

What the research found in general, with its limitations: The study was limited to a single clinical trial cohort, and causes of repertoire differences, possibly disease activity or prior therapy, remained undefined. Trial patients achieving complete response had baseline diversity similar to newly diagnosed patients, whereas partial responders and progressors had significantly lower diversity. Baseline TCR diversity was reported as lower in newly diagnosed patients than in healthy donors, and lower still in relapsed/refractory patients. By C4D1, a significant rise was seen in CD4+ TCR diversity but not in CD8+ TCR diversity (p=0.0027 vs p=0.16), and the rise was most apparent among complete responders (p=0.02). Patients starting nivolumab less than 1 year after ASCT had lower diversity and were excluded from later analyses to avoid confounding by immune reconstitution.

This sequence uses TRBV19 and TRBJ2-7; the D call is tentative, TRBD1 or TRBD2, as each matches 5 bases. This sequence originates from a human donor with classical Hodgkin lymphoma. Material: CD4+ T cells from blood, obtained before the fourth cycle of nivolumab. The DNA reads TGTGCCAGTAGTACCCTGACAGCCGGGACGTACGAGCAGTACTTC. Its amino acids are CASSTLTAGTYEQYF.